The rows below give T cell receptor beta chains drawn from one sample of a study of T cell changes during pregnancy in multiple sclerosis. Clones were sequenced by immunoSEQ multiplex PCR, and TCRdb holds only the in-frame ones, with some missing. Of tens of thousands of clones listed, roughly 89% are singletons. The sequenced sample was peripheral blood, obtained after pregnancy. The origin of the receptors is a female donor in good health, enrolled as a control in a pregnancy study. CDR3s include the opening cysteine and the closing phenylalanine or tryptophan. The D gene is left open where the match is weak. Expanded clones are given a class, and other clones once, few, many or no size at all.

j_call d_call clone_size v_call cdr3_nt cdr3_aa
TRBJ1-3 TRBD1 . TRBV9 TGTGCCAGCAGCCCCCCAGGACAGGGGATTGGAACCATATATTTT CASSPPGQGIGTIYF
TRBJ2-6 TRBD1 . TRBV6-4 TGTGCCAGCGCCGGACAGGGCAGCTCCGGGGCCAACGTCCTGACTTTC CASAGQGSSGANVLTF
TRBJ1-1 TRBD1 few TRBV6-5 TGTGCCAGCAGTTTCGGGACAGGGGAGATGGCTTTCTTT CASSFGTGEMAFF
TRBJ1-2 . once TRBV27 TGTGCCAGCAGTTCTCCGGGGGGGGGCTACTATGGCTACACCTTC CASSSPGGGYYGYTF
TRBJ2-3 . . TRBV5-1 TGCGCCAGCAGCTTGGACCCTGTACAGGGCGGGACAGATACGCAGTATTTT CASSLDPVQGGTDTQYF
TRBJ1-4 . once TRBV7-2 TGTGCCAGCAGCGCCCGGGGGGGTGACTTAGAAAAACTGTTTTTT CASSARGGDLEKLFF
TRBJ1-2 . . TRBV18 TGTGCCAGCTCACCGTCGCAGGATATTGGCTACACCTTC CASSPSQDIGYTF
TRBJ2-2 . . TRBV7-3 TGTGCCAGCAGCTTACAGGGAAGGGTCACCGGGGAGCTGTTTTTT CASSLQGRVTGELFF
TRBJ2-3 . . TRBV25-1 TGTGCCAGCACCCCGACACCTAGCACAGATACGCAGTATTTT CASTPTPSTDTQYF
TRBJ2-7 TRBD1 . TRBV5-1 TGCGCCAGCAGCCCGGGACAGGCCCCCTACGAGCAGTACTTC CASSPGQAPYEQYF
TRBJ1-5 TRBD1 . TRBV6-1 TGTGCCAGCAGAAAGGACAGGGCCGTTTCGACCCAGCATTTT CASRKDRAVSTQHF